The clone carrying this TCR beta chain is medium-sized within its sample. Constant-region reverse primers amplified full-length variable regions, followed by semi-nested Nested Universal Primer A PCR. TCRdb re-analysed the 5' RACE reads in MiXCR, keeping a single row per CDR3 protein. Of thousands of distinct CDR3 sequences listed, 50% are singletons. This CDR3 is 14 amino acids long. The germline V gene has CDR1 DFQATT and CDR2 SNEGSKA (reference sequence). Trimming removed 8 bases from V and 4 bases from J, with 20 bases in between. This chain uses TRBV20-1 with TRBJ1-1; unclear D gene. This TCR came from a female donor with breast cancer. Specimen: naive CD4+ T cells sorted from a lymph node. Subset indicated: naive CD4+ T cells, CD4+CD45RA+CD25-. In DNA form, the CDR3 reads TGCAGTACCAGTCCCTTCACGATGGGCACTGAAGCTTTCTTT. This gives the protein CSTSPFTMGTEAFF.